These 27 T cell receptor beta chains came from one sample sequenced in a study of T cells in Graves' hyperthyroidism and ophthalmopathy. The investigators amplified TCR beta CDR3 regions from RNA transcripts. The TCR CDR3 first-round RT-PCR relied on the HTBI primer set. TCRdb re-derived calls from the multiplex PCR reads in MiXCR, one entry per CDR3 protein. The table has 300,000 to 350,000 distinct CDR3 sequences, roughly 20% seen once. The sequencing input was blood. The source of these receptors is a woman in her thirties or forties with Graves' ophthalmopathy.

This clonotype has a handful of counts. The CDR3 spells CASSLEPRGVKETQYF. The CDR3 coding sequence is TGTGCCAGCAGCTTAGAACCCCGGGGAGTGAAGGAGACCCAGTACTTC. V gene TRBV28 combines with J gene TRBJ2-5; a possible D gene is TRBD2 (5 bases). CDR3 size: 16 residues. V was shortened by 6 bases and J by 5 bases, with 22 bases between the two germline ends. Germline lookup yields CDR1 MDHEN and CDR2 SYDVKM.

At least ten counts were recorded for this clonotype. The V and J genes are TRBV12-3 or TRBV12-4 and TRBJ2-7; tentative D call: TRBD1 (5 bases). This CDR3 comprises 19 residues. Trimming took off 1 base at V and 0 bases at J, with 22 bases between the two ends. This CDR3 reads CASSLDSGKWTRSSYEQYF. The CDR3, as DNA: TGTGCCAGCAGTTTAGATTCTGGGAAATGGACAAGAAGCTCCTACGAGCAGTACTTC.

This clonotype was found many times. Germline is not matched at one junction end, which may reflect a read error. CDR3 DNA sequence: TGTGCCAGCAGCGAAGCGGGAGGAGAGTACGAGCAGTACTTC. Amino acid sequence: CASSEAGGEYEQYF. The chain has TRBV6-1 and TRBJ2-7, with 9 bases fitting TRBD2. This CDR3 comprises 14 residues. The germline V gene has CDR1 MNHNS and CDR2 SASEGT.

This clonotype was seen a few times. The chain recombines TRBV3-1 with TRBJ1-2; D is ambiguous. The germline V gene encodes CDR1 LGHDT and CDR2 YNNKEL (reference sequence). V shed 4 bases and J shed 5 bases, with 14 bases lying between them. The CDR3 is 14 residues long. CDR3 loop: CASSPERYSYGYTF. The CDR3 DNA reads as TGTGCCAGCAGCCCCGAGAGGTACAGTTATGGCTACACCTTC.

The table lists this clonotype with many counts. The CDR3 region is CASSVGQYWGYTF. In DNA form, the CDR3 reads TGTGCCAGCAGCGTGGGACAGTACTGGGGCTACACCTTC. This chain connects TRBV9 to TRBJ1-2; 7 bases match TRBD1. The CDR3 spans 13 residues. V shed 2 bases, J shed 8 bases, and the junction held 6 bases outside the gene matches. CDR1 is SGDLS and CDR2 is YYNGEE in the germline V gene. Full variable domain (outside the CDR3, taken from reference TRBV9 and TRBJ1-2): DSGVTQTPKHLITATGQRVTLRCSPRSGDLSVYWYQQSLDQGLQFLIQYYNGEERAKGNILERFSAQQFPDLHSELNLSSLELGDSALYFCASSVGQYWGYTFGSGTRLTVV.

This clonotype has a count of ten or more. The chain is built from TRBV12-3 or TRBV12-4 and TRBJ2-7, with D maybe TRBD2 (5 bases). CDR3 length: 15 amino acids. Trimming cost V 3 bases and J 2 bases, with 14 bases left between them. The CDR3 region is CASSFNSRAPYEQYF. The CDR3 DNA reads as TGTGCCAGCAGTTTTAATTCGCGGGCCCCCTACGAGCAGTACTTC.

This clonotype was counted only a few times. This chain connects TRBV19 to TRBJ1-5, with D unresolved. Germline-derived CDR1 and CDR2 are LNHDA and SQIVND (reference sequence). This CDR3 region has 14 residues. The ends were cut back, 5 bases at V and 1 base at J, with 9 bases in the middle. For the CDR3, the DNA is TGTGCCAGTAGTCGCCGGGAGAGCAATCAGCCCCAGCATTTT. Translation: CASSRRESNQPQHF.

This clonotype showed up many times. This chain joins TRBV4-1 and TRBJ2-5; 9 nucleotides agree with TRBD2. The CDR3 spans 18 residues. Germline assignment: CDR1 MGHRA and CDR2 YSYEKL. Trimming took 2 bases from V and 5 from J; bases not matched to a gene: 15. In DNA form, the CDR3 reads TGCGCCAGCAGCCAACCTCCTCGCGCTAGCGGGAATGCGGAGACCCAGTACTTC. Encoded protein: CASSQPPRASGNAETQYF.

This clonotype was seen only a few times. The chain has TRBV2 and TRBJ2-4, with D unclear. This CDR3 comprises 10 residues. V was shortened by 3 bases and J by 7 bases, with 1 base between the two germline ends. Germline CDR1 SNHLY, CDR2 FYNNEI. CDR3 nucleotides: TGTGCCAGCAGTGAGAACATTCAGTACTTC. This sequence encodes CASSENIQYF.

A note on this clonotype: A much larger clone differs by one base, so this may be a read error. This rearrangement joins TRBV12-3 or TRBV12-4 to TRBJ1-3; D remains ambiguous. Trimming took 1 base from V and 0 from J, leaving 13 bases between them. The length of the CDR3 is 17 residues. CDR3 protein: CASSLDPGMSSGNTIYF. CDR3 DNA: TGTGCCAGCAGTTTAGACCCAGGAATGAGCTCTGGAAACACCATATATTTT.

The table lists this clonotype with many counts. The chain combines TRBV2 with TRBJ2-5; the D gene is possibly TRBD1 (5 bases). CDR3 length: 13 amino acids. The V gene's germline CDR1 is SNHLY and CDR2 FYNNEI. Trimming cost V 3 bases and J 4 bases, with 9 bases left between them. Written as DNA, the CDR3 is TGTGCCAGCAGTGATGGGCAGGGAGAGACCCAGTACTTC. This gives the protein CASSDGQGETQYF.

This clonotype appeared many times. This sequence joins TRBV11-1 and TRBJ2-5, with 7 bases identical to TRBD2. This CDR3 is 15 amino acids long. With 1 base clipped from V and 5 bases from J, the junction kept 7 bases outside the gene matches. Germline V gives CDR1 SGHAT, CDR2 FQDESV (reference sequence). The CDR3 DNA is TGTGCCAGCAGCTTAGAACCGGTCGGGGGGGAGACCCAGTACTTC. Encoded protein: CASSLEPVGGETQYF.

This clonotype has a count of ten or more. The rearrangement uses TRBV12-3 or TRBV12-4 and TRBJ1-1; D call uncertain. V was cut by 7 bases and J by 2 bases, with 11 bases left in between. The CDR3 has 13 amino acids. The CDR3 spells CASTRTGNTEAFF. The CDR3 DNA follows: TGTGCCAGCACCCGGACGGGTAACACTGAAGCTTTCTTT.

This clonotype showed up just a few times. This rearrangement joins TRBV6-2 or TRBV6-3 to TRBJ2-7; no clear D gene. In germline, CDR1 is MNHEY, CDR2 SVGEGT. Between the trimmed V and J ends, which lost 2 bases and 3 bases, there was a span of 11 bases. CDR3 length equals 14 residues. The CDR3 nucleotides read TGTGCCAGCAGTTACGGGCTGCCCTACTACGAGCAGTACTTC. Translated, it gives CASSYGLPYYEQYF.

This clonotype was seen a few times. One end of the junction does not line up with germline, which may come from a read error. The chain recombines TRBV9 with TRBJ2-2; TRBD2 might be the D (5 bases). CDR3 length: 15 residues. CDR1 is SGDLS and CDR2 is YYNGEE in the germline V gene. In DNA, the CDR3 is TGTGCCAGCAGCGTAGTGGCGGGTAACACCAGGGAGCTGTTTTTT. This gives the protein CASSVVAGNTRELFF.

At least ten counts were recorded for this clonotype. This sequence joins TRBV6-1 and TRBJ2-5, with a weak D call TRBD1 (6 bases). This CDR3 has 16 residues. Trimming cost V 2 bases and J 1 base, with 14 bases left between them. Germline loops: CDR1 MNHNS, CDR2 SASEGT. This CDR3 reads CASSERVGQPQETQYF. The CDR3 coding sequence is TGTGCCAGCAGTGAAAGAGTAGGACAGCCCCAAGAGACCCAGTACTTC.

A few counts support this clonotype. CDR3 in DNA: TGTGCCAGCAGTGGGGGACTAGCGGGAAGCACCCAGTACTTC. Translated: CASSGGLAGSTQYF. The rearrangement links TRBV12-3 or TRBV12-4 to TRBJ2-5, with 13 nucleotides matching TRBD2. Trimming took 5 bases from V and 8 from J; bases not matched to a gene: 5. CDR3 length: 14 residues.

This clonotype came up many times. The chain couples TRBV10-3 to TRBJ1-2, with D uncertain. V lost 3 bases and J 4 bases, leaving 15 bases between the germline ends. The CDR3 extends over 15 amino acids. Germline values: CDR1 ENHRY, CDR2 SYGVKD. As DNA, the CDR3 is TGTGCCATCAGTGATTCGGATTATGACCCCTATGGCTACACCTTC. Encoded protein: CAISDSDYDPYGYTF.

In nucleotides, the CDR3 is TGTGCCAGCAGCTTGTCCCAGATGACGGGCGCTTTCTTT. Its translation: CASSLSQMTGAFF. The gene calls are TRBV11-2 and TRBJ1-1; unclear D gene. The CDR3 runs to 13 residues. V was clipped by 3 bases and J by 11 bases, with 16 bases between them. Germline CDR1 reads SGHAT; CDR2 reads FQNNGV.

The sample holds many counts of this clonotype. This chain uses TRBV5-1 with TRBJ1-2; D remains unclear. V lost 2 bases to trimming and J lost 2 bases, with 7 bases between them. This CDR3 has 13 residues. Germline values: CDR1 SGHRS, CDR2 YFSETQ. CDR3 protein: CASSFDANYGYTF. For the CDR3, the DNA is TGCGCCAGCAGCTTCGACGCCAACTATGGCTACACCTTC.

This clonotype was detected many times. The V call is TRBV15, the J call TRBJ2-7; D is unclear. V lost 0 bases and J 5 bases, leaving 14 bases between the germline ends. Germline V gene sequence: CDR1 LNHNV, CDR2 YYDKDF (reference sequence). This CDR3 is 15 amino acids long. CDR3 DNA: TGTGCCACCAGCAGAGATCGGGTCAGAACCAACGAGCAGTACTTC. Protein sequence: CATSRDRVRTNEQYF.

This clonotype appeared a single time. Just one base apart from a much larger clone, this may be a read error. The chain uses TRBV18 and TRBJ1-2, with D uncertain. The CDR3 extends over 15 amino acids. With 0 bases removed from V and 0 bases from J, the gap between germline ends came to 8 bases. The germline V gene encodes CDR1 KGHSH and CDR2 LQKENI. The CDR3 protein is CASSPPSVANYGYTF. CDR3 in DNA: TGTGCCAGCTCACCACCGTCTGTAGCTAACTATGGCTACACCTTC. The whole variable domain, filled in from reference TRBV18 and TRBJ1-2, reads NAGVMQNPRHLVRRRGQEARLRCSPMKGHSHVYWYRQLPEEGLKFMVYLQKENIIDESGMPKERFSAEFPKEGPSILRIQQVVRGDSAAYFCASSPPSVANYGYTFGSGTRLTVV.

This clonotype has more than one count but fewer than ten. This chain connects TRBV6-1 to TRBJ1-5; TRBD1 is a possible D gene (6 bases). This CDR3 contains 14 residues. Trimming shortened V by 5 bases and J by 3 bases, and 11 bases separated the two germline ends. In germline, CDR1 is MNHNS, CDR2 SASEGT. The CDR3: CASSTDRYNQPQHF. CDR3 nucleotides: TGTGCCAGCAGTACGGACAGATACAATCAGCCCCAGCATTTT.

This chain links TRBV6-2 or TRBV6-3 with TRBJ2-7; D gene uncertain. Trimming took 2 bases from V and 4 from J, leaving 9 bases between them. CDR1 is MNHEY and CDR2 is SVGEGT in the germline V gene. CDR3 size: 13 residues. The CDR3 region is CASSYDQMYEQYF. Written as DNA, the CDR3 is TGTGCCAGCAGTTACGACCAGATGTACGAGCAGTACTTC.

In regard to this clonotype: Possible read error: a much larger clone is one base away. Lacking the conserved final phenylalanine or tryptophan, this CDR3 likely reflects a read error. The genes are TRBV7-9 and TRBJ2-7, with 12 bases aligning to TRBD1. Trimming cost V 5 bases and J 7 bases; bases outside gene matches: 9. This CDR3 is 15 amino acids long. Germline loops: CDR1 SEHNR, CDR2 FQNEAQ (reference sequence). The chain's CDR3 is CASSRTGTGGLEQYL. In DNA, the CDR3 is TGTGCCAGCAGCCGTACCGGGACAGGGGGCTTAGAGCAGTACCTC.

For the CDR3, the DNA is TGTGCCAGCAGTGAAGTGCTAGCTAGTACCTACGAGCAGTACTTC. Translating gives CASSEVLASTYEQYF. This chain joins TRBV6-1 and TRBJ2-7, with D possibly being TRBD2 (5 bases). The CDR3 sequence is 15 residues long. Germline CDR1 MNHNS, CDR2 SASEGT. V lost 1 base and J lost 2, with 12 bases in between.

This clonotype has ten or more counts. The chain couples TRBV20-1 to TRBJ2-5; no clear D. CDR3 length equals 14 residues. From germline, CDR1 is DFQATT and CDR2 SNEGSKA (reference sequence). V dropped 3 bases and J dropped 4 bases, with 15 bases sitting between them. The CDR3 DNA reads TGCAGTGCTAGTCCTTATCCGGTAGCAGAGACCCAGTACTTC. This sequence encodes CSASPYPVAETQYF.